The rows below give T cell receptor beta chains drawn from one sample of a study of T-cell reconstitution after alpha-beta-depleted transplantation in children. Using its own MiXCR run on the PCR reads, TCRdb lists one record per CDR3 protein. The sample consists of approximately 240,000 distinct CDR3 sequences, under 9.5% of them appearing once. Sequences were derived from PBMCs from the stem cell graft donor, sampled from the stem cell graft. Receptor source: a human donor who donated a stem cell graft to a child with acute lymphoblastic leukemia. Both conserved end residues are part of each CDR3. D genes are given only for firm matches. Clone size is given for some rows only: seen once, a few or many times, or a class if the clone is expanded.

TRBV12-3/TRBV12-4	few	TRBD1	TRBJ1-1	CASSLMAQGPEAFF	TGTGCCAGCAGTTTAATGGCACAGGGGCCTGAAGCTTTCTTT
TRBV29-1	few	-	TRBJ2-7	CSVVGRTYEQYF	TGCAGCGTTGTTGGCAGAACCTACGAGCAGTACTTC
TRBV10-3	few	-	TRBJ2-1	CAISINQGGYEQFF	TGTGCCATCAGTATCAACCAGGGGGGATATGAGCAGTTCTTC
TRBV6-2/TRBV6-3	-	-	TRBJ1-5	CASLDRGMDYQPQHF	TGTGCCAGCCTCGATCGGGGGATGGATTATCAGCCCCAGCATTTT
TRBV6-5	many	TRBD1	TRBJ1-2	CASSYIGQDYGYTF	TGTGCCAGCAGTTACATTGGACAGGACTATGGCTACACCTTC
TRBV20-1	few	TRBD1	TRBJ1-5	CSARDRGRFGNQPQHF	TGCAGTGCTAGAGACAGGGGGCGGTTCGGCAATCAGCCCCAGCATTTT
TRBV12-3/TRBV12-4	few	TRBD2	TRBJ2-1	CASSPSGGPYNEQFF	TGTGCCAGCAGTCCGAGCGGGGGCCCATACAATGAGCAGTTCTTC
TRBV7-8	few	-	TRBJ2-2	CASFTPGGGRTGELFF	TGTGCCAGCTTCACCCCAGGGGGAGGGAGAACCGGGGAGCTGTTTTTT
TRBV10-2	-	-	TRBJ1-4	CASSRAGTKEEKLFF	TGCGCCAGCAGTCGAGCCGGGACAAAGGAAGAAAAACTGTTTTTT
TRBV3-1	-	-	TRBJ2-7	CASSPWTGTHNEQYF	TGTGCCAGCAGCCCATGGACCGGGACCCACAACGAGCAGTACTTC
TRBV7-2	few	-	TRBJ1-1	CASSFSPGSTKIMNTEAFF	TGTGCCAGCAGCTTCAGCCCCGGGTCGACGAAGATAATGAACACTGAAGCTTTCTTT
TRBV6-5	few	-	TRBJ1-2	CASSHGSNGYTF	TGTGCCAGCAGTCACGGGAGTAACGGCTACACCTTC
TRBV10-3	few	-	TRBJ1-6	CAISAGISYNSPLHF	TGTGCCATCAGTGCGGGGATCTCCTATAATTCACCCCTCCACTTT